This TCR beta chain was sequenced during a study of shared clonotypes between healthy human individuals. The protocol was immunoSEQ multiplex PCR, while the TCRdb copy is restricted to in-frame clones and leaves out a portion. The table shows about 800,000 clones, with roughly 96% occurring only once. In the naive CD8 group, cells lacked CD45RO and were positively selected for CCR7, so terminally differentiated effector memory CD45RA+ cells were left out. Trimming took 5 bases from V and 1 from J, leaving 15 bases between them. Per germline, CDR1 MDHEN and CDR2 SYDVKM. The CDR3 contains 15 residues. The origin of this receptor is a young man in good health. The specimen sequenced was naive CD8+ T cells sorted from blood. V gene TRBV28 combines with J gene TRBJ2-7; maybe TRBD1 (5 bases). The CDR3 sequence is CASSPPAGQSYEQYF. In nucleotides, the CDR3 is TGTGCCAGCAGTCCCCCCGCAGGGCAATCCTACGAGCAGTACTTC.